The T cell receptor (beta chain) under discussion was sequenced for a study of blood T cell repertoires in COVID-19. The table came from immunoSEQ multiplex PCR; TCRdb's copy has only in-frame clones and leaves some out. In the table there are over 100,000 clones, around 80% of which are singletons. The clonotype originates from a man aged 55 to 69 with active or convalescent COVID-19. Sequencing was carried out using peripheral blood.

The CDR3 region is CASSLASGRFADTQYF. CDR3 DNA: TGTGCCAGCAGCCTCGCTAGCGGGAGATTCGCAGATACGCAGTATTTT. V usage is TRBV5-6 and J usage is TRBJ2-3; 10 bases align to TRBD2. The V segment lost 4 bases and the J segment 4 bases; nucleotides outside the gene matches: 9. Germline V gene lookup returns CDR1 SGHDT and CDR2 YYEEEE. The CDR3 covers 16 residues.